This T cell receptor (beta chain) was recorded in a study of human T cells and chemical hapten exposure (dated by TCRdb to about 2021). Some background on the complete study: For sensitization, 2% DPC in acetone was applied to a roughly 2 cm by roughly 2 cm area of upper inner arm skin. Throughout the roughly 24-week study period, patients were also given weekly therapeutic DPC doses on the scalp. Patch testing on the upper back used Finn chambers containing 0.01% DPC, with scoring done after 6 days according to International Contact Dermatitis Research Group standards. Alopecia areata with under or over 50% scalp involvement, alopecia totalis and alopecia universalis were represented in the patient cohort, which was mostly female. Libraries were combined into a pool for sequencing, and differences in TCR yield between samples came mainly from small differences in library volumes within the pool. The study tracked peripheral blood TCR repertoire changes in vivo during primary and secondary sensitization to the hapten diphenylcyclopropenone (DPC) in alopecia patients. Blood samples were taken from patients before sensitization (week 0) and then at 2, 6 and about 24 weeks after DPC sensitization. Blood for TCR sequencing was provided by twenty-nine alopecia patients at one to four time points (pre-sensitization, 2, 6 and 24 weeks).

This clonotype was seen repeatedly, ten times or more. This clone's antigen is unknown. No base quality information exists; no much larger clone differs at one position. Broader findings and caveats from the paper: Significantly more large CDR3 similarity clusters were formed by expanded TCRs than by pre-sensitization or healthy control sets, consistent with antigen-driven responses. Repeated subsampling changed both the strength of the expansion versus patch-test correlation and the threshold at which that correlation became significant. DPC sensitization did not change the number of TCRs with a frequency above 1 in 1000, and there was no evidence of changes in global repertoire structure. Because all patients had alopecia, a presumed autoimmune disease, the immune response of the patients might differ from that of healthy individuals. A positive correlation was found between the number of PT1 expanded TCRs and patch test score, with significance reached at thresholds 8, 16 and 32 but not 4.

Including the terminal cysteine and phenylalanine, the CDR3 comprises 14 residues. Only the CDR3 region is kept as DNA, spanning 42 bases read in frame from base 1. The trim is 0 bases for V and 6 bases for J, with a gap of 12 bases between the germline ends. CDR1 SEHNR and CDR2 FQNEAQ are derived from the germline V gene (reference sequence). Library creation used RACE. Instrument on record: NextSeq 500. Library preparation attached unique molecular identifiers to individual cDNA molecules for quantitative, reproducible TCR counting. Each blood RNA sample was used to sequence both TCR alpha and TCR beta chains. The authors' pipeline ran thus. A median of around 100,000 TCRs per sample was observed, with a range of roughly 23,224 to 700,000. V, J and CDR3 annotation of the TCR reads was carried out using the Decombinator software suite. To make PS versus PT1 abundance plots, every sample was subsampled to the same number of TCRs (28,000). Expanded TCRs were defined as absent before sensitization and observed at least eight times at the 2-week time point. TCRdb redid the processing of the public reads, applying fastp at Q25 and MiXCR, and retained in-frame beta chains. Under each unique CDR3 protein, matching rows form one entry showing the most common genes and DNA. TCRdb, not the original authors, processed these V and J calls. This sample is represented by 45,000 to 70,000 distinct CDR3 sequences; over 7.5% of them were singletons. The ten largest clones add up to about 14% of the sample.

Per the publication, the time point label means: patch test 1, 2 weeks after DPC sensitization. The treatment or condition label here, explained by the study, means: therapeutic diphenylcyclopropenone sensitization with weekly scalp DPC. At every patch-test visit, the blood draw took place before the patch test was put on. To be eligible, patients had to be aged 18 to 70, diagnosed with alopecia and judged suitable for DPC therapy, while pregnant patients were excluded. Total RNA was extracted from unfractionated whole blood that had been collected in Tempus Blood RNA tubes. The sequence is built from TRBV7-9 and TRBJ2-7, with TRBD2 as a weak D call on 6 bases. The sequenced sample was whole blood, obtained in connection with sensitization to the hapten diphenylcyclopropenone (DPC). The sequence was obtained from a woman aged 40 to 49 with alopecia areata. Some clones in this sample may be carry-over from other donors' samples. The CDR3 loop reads CASSLAAGTGEQYF. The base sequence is TGTGCCAGCAGCTTAGCGGCGGGGACGGGCGAGCAGTACTTC.